The 29 T cell receptor beta chains in this list originate from one sample, sequenced in a study of a mutant IDH1 vaccine in newly diagnosed glioma. This table comes from immunoSEQ multiplex PCR, and its TCRdb copy is limited to in-frame clones, with some not included. There are 25,000 to 35,000 clones in the sample; 88% occur only once, and about 2.3% lies in the top ten. Sample time point: week 23, last vaccination. What each vaccine dose contained was 300 ug of mutant IDH1 20-mer peptide, accompanied by topical imiquimod. No antigen has been assigned to these receptors. Material: PBMCs, obtained from a glioma patient whose treatment included an IDH1 peptide vaccine. The receptors originated from a man aged 40-49 years with glioma.

This clone ranks as medium-sized. The chain carries TRBV6-4 and TRBJ2-1, with 10 bases identical to TRBD2. Looked up from germline, CDR1 is MRHNA and CDR2 is SNTAGT. CDR3 length: 14 amino acids. The V and J ends lost 3 bases and 6 bases, in that order; junction bases with no gene match: 2. The chain's CDR3 is CASSEAGGPNEQFF. The CDR3 DNA reads TGTGCCAGCAGTGAAGCGGGAGGGCCCAATGAGCAGTTCTTC.

This clone was counted a few times. V is TRBV29-1 and J is TRBJ2-5, with D unresolved. This CDR3 region has 11 residues. V lost 4 bases to trimming and J lost 5 bases, with 8 bases between them. In germline, CDR1 is SQVTM, CDR2 ANQGSEA. CDR3 sequence: CSVARSETQYF. The CDR3 coding sequence is TGCAGCGTTGCGAGAAGTGAGACCCAGTACTTC.

In DNA, the CDR3 is TGTGCCAGCAGCCACTCCGGTGGTGGCTATGGCTACACCTTC. Protein sequence: CASSHSGGGYGYTF. The gene calls are TRBV7-3 and TRBJ1-2, with no clear D. Germline assignment: CDR1 SGHTA and CDR2 FQGTGA. Trimming took 5 bases from V and 4 from J, leaving 14 bases between them. CDR3 length: 14 amino acids.

The rearrangement joins TRBV6-7 to TRBJ2-7; D remains unclear. TRBV6-7 is recorded as an ORF, its role being uncertain. The V and J ends lost 5 bases and 0 bases respectively, with 8 bases between them. The CDR3 sequence is 13 residues long. This CDR3 is CASSPVSSYEQYF. The CDR3 DNA reads TGTGCCAGCAGTCCAGTTAGCTCCTACGAGCAGTACTTC.

The V gene is TRBV4-3, the J gene TRBJ1-1; D remains unclear. The CDR3 contains 15 residues. Germline loops: CDR1 LGHNA, CDR2 YSLEER. Deletions cut 0 bases from V and 5 bases from J, with 13 bases between. CDR3 loop: CASSQEVDEWTEAFF. CDR3 nucleotide sequence: TGCGCCAGCAGCCAAGAGGTAGACGAGTGGACTGAAGCTTTCTTT.

The chain is built from TRBV30 and TRBJ2-3, with D uncertain. Germline V CDR1 and CDR2: GTSNPN, SVGIG (reference sequence). V was clipped by 5 bases and J by 1 base, with 10 bases between them. The CDR3 extends over 13 amino acids. The CDR3 region has the DNA TGTGCCTGGGAGACACTCCGCACAGATACGCAGTATTTT. Translating it yields CAWETLRTDTQYF. The variable domain in full, with the rest retrieved from reference TRBV30 and TRBJ2-3, is SQTIHQWPATLVQPVGSPLSLECTVEGTSNPNLYWYRQAAGRGLQLLFYSVGIGQISSEVPQNLSASRPQDRQFILSSKKLLLSDSGFYLCAWETLRTDTQYFGPGTRLTVL.

The CDR3 loop is CASSGWGNQQFF. The CDR3, as DNA: TGTGCCAGCAGTGGATGGGGGAATCAGCAGTTCTTC. This chain links TRBV6-5 with TRBJ2-1; perhaps D is TRBD1 or TRBD2 (5 bases each). Trimming removed 5 bases at V and 11 bases at J, with 13 bases between. The germline V gene has CDR1 MNHEY and CDR2 SVGAGI. The CDR3 has 12 residues.

The CDR3 nucleotides are TGTGCCAGCAGCCCGGGACTAGCGGCATCCTACGAGCAGTACTTC. It translates to CASSPGLAASYEQYF. The chain has TRBV6-5 and TRBJ2-7; the match to TRBD2 covers 11 bases. The CDR3 consists of 15 residues. CDR1 and CDR2 from the germline V gene are MNHEY and SVGAGI. After removal of 6 bases from V and 1 base from J, the junction contained 5 bases not matched to a gene.

J is TRBJ2-7 and V is TRBV21-1. TRBV21-1 constitutes a pseudogene. The CDR3 contains 12 residues. The CDR3 loop reads CASPSKCYEQYV. As DNA, the CDR3 is TGTGCCAGTCCCAGTAAGTGCTACGAGCAGTACGTC.

The J gene is TRBJ2-7, the V gene TRBV7-2; 7 bases align to TRBD1. Germline CDR1 reads SGHTA; CDR2 reads FQGNSA. The V and J ends lost 5 bases and 4 bases, in that order; junction bases with no gene match: 2. The CDR3 is 12 residues long. The CDR3 spells CASSEQGYEQYV. CDR3 DNA: TGTGCCAGCAGCGAACAGGGGTACGAGCAGTACGTC.

V usage is TRBV7-6 and J usage is TRBJ2-3, with 8 bases that match TRBD2. Germline values: CDR1 SGHVS, CDR2 FNYEAQ. Germline trimming cut 1 base from V and 4 bases from J; bases unmatched to any gene: 4. The CDR3 extends over 15 amino acids. Here the CDR3 DNA reads TGTGCCAGCAGCTTAGTCGGGGGGGCCTCAGATACGCAGTATTTT. As protein: CASSLVGGASDTQYF.

This clone was seen just once. V and J are TRBV18 and TRBJ2-3, with 11 bases matching TRBD2. The J segment lost 4 bases and the V segment lost 1 base, leaving 10 bases of the junction unmatched. CDR1 is KGHSH, CDR2 LQKENI, per germline. The CDR3 runs 18 residues. In nucleotides, the CDR3 is TGTGCCAGCTCACCACTTTTCACTAGCGGGAGTGCGCCAGATACGCAGTATTTT. Translation gives CASSPLFTSGSAPDTQYF.

The chain couples TRBV28 to TRBJ1-1; D remains ambiguous. Per germline, CDR1 MDHEN and CDR2 SYDVKM. This CDR3 is 13 amino acids long. Trimming removed 6 bases from V and 8 bases from J, with 16 bases in between. The CDR3 sequence is CASSNHGGREAFF. As DNA, the CDR3 is TGTGCCAGCAGCAATCATGGCGGTCGGGAAGCTTTCTTT. The whole variable domain, filled in from reference TRBV28 and TRBJ1-1, reads DVKVTQSSRYLVKRTGEKVFLECVQDMDHENMFWYRQDPGLGLRLIYFSYDVKMKEKGDIPEGYSVSREKKERFSLILESASTNQTSMYLCASSNHGGREAFFGQGTRLTVV.

This clone came up once. The gene calls are TRBV7-9 and TRBJ2-5, with 7 bases fitting TRBD1. In germline, CDR1 is SEHNR, CDR2 FQNEAQ (reference sequence). With V trimmed by 6 bases and J by 2 bases, 3 bases remained unmatched. CDR3 length: 13 amino acids. CDR3 in amino acids: CASRTGDQETQYF. The CDR3 DNA sequence: TGTGCCAGCAGAACAGGGGATCAAGAGACCCAGTACTTC. Full variable domain (rest looked up from reference TRBV7-9 and TRBJ2-5): DTGVSQNPRHKITKRGQNVTFRCDPISEHNRLYWYRQTLGQGPEFLTYFQNEAQLEKSRLLSDRFSAERPKGSFSTLEIQRTEQGDSAMYLCASRTGDQETQYFGPGTRLLVL.

In its sample, this clone was seen once. The chain uses TRBV5-4 and TRBJ1-1; no reliable D call. Germline V gene lookup returns CDR1 SGHNT and CDR2 YYREEE (reference sequence). This CDR3 contains 14 residues. Between the trimmed V and J ends, which lost 0 bases and 2 bases, there was a span of 8 bases. The CDR3 nucleotides read TGTGCCAGCAGCTTGGGCCATTCCAACACTGAAGCTTTCTTT. Its protein product is CASSLGHSNTEAFF.

The chain links TRBV2 to TRBJ2-1, with 7 bases that match TRBD2. J gave up 5 bases and V 8 bases, and 9 bases lay outside the gene matches. Germline assignment: CDR1 SNHLY and CDR2 FYNNEI. This CDR3 has 14 residues. CDR3 region: CASATASGNNEQFF. DNA for the CDR3: TGTGCCAGCGCAACGGCTAGCGGAAACAATGAGCAGTTCTTC.

The rearrangement joins TRBV6-1 to TRBJ2-5; TRBD1 matches at 8 bases. The germline CDR1 and CDR2 sequences are MNHNS and SASEGT. The CDR3 loop spans 17 amino acids. V was clipped by 4 bases and J by 5 bases; unmatched bases: 15. CDR3 loop: CASSGTGRTRMTETQYF. In DNA form, the CDR3 reads TGTGCCAGCAGTGGGACAGGGCGTACGAGGATGACGGAGACCCAGTACTTC.

The J gene is TRBJ1-4, the V gene TRBV7-2; D not resolved. There are 13 residues in the CDR3. The V end was cut by 3 bases, the J end by 7 bases, with 9 bases between. The germline V gene has CDR1 SGHTA and CDR2 FQGNSA. The CDR3 DNA follows: TGTGCCAGCAGCTTGAGGGAGGGTGAAAAACTGTTTTTT. Translating gives CASSLREGEKLFF.

The genes are TRBV4-2 and TRBJ2-5, with a weak D call TRBD2 (5 bases). The germline CDR1 and CDR2 sequences are LGHNA and YNFKEQ. V lost 4 bases and J lost 3, with 12 bases in between. The CDR3 has 14 amino acids. The CDR3 here is CASSPLRDKETQYF. The CDR3, as DNA: TGTGCCAGCAGCCCATTGAGGGATAAAGAGACCCAGTACTTC.

This clone was counted a single time. The rearrangement links TRBV5-1 to TRBJ2-7; TRBD1 is a possible D gene (6 bases). Deletions cut 3 bases from V and 0 bases from J, with 10 bases between. Germline CDR1 is SGHRS and CDR2 is YFSETQ. This CDR3 is built from 14 residues. CDR3 nucleotides: TGCGCCAGCAGCTCCGGGACAAGCTCCTACGAGCAGTACTTC. It specifies CASSSGTSSYEQYF.

This chain uses TRBV19 with TRBJ2-1, with TRBD1 identical over 10 bases. Germline CDR1 is LNHDA and CDR2 is SQIVND (reference sequence). The CDR3 is 14 residues long. V dropped 4 bases and J dropped 7; count of bases not matched to a gene: 4. CDR3 protein: CASSKRQGANEQFF. CDR3 nucleotides: TGTGCCAGTAGTAAGCGACAGGGGGCTAATGAGCAGTTCTTC.

This clone came up once. This rearrangement joins TRBV30 to TRBJ1-6, with D possibly being TRBD1 (6 bases). Germline lookup yields CDR1 GTSNPN and CDR2 SVGIG (reference sequence). Trimming removed 2 bases from V and 9 bases from J, with 11 bases in between. The CDR3 runs 13 residues. The CDR3 DNA reads as TGTGCCTGGAGTCACAGGGATGGTTCACCCCTCCACTTT. Its translation is CAWSHRDGSPLHF.

The rearrangement links TRBV6-1 to TRBJ1-1; D unresolved. The germline CDR1 and CDR2 sequences are MNHNS and SASEGT. The CDR3 is 15 amino acids. V dropped 3 bases and J dropped 4 bases, with 15 bases sitting between them. CDR3 in DNA: TGTGCCAGCAGTGAGGTATCGGACGGGTCCACTGAAGCTTTCTTT. This codes for CASSEVSDGSTEAFF.

V usage is TRBV28 and J usage is TRBJ1-2, with 7 bases aligning to TRBD1. The germline gives CDR1 MDHEN, CDR2 SYDVKM. The V segment lost 6 bases and the J segment 5 bases; nucleotides outside the gene matches: 9. This CDR3 has 14 residues. CDR3 bases: TGTGCCAGCAGAGAAACAGGGGTTTTATATGGCTACACCTTC. Residues: CASRETGVLYGYTF.

V is TRBV28 and J is TRBJ2-5, with TRBD2 matching 9 bases. Germline V lookup: CDR1 MDHEN, CDR2 SYDVKM. This CDR3 comprises 17 residues. With 4 bases clipped from V and 5 bases from J, the junction kept 14 bases outside the gene matches. CDR3 nucleotide sequence: TGTGCCAGCAGTTCCAAGGAGTTGCGGGCGGGAGGGGAGACCCAGTACTTC. Translating gives CASSSKELRAGGETQYF. Supplemented by reference TRBV28 and TRBJ2-5, the full variable domain reads DVKVTQSSRYLVKRTGEKVFLECVQDMDHENMFWYRQDPGLGLRLIYFSYDVKMKEKGDIPEGYSVSREKKERFSLILESASTNQTSMYLCASSSKELRAGGETQYFGPGTRLLVL.

V gene TRBV4-1 combines with J gene TRBJ1-4; D is uncertain. In germline, CDR1 is MGHRA, CDR2 YSYEKL. V shed 3 bases and J shed 4 bases, with 3 bases lying between them. This CDR3 contains 12 residues. The CDR3 DNA reads TGCGCCAGCAGCCATTTTAATGAAAAACTGTTTTTT. Amino acid sequence: CASSHFNEKLFF.

The CDR3 spells CASSGAAVAGQPQHF. CDR3 bases: TGTGCCAGCAGTGGGGCGGCCGTCGCGGGTCAGCCCCAGCATTTT. This rearrangement joins TRBV6-1 to TRBJ1-5; D call uncertain. Germline V lookup: CDR1 MNHNS, CDR2 SASEGT. The CDR3 runs to 15 residues. Trimming shortened V by 4 bases and J by 6 bases, and 16 bases separated the two germline ends.

The chain uses TRBV5-6 and TRBJ1-5; D is undetermined. The germline CDR1 and CDR2 sequences are SGHDT and YYEEEE. V lost 0 bases, J lost 0 bases, and 10 bases lay in between. The CDR3 runs to 16 residues. This chain's CDR3 is CASSLVAGDSNQPQHF. Here the CDR3 DNA reads TGTGCCAGCAGCTTGGTTGCAGGCGATAGCAATCAGCCCCAGCATTTT.

Points on this clone: Other DNA sequences within the sample encode an identical CDR3. The gene calls are TRBV7-9 and TRBJ2-1; the D gene could be TRBD1 or TRBD2 (7 bases each). The length of the CDR3 is 15 residues. Trimming took off 1 base at V and 4 bases at J, with 11 bases between the two ends. Germline CDR1 reads SEHNR; CDR2 reads FQNEAQ (reference sequence). The CDR3 region is CASSLGQGGYNEQFF. CDR3 sequence (DNA): TGTGCCAGCAGCTTAGGACAGGGAGGGTACAATGAGCAGTTCTTC.